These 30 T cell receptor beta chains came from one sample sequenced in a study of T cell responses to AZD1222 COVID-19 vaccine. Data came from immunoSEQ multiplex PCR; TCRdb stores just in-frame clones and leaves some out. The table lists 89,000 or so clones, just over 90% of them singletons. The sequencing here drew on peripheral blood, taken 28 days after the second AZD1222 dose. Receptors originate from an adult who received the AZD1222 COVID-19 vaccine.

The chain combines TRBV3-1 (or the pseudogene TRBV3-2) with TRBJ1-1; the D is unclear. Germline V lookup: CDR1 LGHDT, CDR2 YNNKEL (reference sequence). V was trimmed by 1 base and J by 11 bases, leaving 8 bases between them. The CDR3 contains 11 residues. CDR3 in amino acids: CASSQASWAFF. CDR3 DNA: TGTGCCAGCAGCCAAGCATCTTGGGCTTTCTTT.

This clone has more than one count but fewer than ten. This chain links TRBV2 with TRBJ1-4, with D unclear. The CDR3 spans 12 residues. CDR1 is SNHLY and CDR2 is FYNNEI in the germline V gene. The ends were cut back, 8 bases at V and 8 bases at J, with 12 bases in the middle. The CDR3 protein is CASAPLGEKLFF. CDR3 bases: TGTGCCAGCGCACCCCTGGGGGAAAAACTGTTTTTT.

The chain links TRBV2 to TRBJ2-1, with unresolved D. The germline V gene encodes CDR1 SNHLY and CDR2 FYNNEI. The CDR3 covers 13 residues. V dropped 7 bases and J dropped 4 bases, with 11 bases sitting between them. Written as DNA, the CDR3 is TGTGCCAGCAACGGCGCTACTTACAATGAGCAGTTCTTC. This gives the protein CASNGATYNEQFF.

The chain's CDR3 is CASSTRTDTQYF. For the CDR3, the DNA is TGTGCCAGCAGCACCCGCACAGATACGCAGTATTTT. The J gene is TRBJ2-3, the V gene TRBV7-6; D gene uncertain. V lost 5 bases, J lost 1 base, and 4 bases lay in between. This CDR3 is built from 12 residues. Germline V gives CDR1 SGHVS, CDR2 FNYEAQ.

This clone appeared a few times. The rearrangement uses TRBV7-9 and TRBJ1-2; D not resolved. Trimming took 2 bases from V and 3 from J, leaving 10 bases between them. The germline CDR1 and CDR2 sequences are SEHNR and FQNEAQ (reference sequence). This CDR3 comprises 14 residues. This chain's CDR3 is CASSLFSSDYGYTF. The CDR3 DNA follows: TGTGCCAGCAGCTTATTTTCGTCGGACTATGGCTACACCTTC. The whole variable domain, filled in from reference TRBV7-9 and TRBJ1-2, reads DTGVSQNPRHKITKRGQNVTFRCDPISEHNRLYWYRQTLGQGPEFLTYFQNEAQLEKSRLLSDRFSAERPKGSFSTLEIQRTEQGDSAMYLCASSLFSSDYGYTFGSGTRLTVV.

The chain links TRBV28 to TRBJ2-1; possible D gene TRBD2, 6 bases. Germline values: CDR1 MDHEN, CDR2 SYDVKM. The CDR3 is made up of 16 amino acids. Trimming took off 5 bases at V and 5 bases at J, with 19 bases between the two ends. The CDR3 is CASSPSGLTKNNEQFF. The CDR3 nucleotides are TGTGCCAGCAGTCCGTCGGGACTGACTAAAAACAATGAGCAGTTCTTC. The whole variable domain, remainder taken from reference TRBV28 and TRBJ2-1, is DVKVTQSSRYLVKRTGEKVFLECVQDMDHENMFWYRQDPGLGLRLIYFSYDVKMKEKGDIPEGYSVSREKKERFSLILESASTNQTSMYLCASSPSGLTKNNEQFFGPGTRLTVL.

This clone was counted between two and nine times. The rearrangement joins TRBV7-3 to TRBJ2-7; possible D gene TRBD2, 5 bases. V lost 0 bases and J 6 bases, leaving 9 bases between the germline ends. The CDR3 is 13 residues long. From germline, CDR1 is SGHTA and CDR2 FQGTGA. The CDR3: CASSLTGAREQYF. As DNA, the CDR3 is TGTGCCAGCAGCTTAACGGGAGCGCGCGAGCAGTACTTC.

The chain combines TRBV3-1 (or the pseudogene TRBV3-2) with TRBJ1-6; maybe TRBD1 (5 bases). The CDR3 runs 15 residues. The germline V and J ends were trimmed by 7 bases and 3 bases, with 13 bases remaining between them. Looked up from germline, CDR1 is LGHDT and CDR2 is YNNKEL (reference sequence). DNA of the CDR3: TGTGCCAGCAAGGGGAGGGCATTCTATAATTCACCCCTCCACTTT. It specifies CASKGRAFYNSPLHF.

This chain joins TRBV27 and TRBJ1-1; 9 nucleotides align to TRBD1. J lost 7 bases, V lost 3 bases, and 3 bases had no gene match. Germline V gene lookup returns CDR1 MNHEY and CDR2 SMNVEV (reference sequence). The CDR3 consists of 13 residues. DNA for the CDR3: TGTGCCAGCAGTTTCGGACAGGGGCTTGAAGCTTTCTTT. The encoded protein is CASSFGQGLEAFF.

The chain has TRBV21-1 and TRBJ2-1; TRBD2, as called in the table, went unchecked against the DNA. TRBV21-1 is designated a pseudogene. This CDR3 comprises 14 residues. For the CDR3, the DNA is TGTGCCAGCAGCAAACTGTCCCGAGAGAATGAGCAGTTCTTC. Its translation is CASSKLSRENEQFF.

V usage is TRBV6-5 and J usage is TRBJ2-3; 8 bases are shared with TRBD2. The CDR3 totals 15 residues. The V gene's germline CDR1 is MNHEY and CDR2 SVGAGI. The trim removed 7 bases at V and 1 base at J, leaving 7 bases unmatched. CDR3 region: CASTFGGVGTDTQYF. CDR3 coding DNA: TGTGCCAGCACGTTCGGGGGGGTAGGCACAGATACGCAGTATTTT.

The DNA for the CDR3 is TGCAGCGTTCCGAGGGGAGGGGTTGGGTACACTGAAGCTTTCTTT. It is translated as CSVPRGGVGYTEAFF. V usage is TRBV29-1 and J usage is TRBJ1-1; possible D gene TRBD1, 5 bases. Germline V gene lookup returns CDR1 SQVTM and CDR2 ANQGSEA. This CDR3 contains 15 residues. V lost 5 bases and J lost 3, with 19 bases in between.

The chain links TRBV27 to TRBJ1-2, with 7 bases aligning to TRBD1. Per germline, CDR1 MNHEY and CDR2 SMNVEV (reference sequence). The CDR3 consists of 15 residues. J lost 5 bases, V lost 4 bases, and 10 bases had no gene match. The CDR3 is CASSSVSRGAYGYTF. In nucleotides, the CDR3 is TGTGCCAGCAGTTCGGTCTCCAGGGGGGCTTATGGCTACACCTTC.

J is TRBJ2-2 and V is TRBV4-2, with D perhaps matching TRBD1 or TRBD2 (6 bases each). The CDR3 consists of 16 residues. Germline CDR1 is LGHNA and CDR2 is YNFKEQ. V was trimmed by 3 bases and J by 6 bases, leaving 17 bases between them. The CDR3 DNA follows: TGTGCCAGCAGCCAGTCAAGGGGGGAAGGGTCCGGGGAGCTGTTTTTT. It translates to CASSQSRGEGSGELFF.

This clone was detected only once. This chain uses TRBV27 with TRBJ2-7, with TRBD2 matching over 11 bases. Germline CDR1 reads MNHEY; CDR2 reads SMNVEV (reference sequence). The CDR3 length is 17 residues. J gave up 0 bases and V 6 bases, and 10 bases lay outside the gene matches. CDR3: CASRAPQTSGASYEQYF. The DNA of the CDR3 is TGTGCCAGCAGAGCCCCCCAGACTAGCGGGGCCTCCTACGAGCAGTACTTC.

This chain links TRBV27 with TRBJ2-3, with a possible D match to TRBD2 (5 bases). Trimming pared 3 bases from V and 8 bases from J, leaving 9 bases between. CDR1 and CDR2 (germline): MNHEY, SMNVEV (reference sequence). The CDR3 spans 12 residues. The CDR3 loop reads CASSFFRGTQYF. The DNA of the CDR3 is TGTGCCAGCAGTTTTTTCCGGGGTACGCAGTATTTT.

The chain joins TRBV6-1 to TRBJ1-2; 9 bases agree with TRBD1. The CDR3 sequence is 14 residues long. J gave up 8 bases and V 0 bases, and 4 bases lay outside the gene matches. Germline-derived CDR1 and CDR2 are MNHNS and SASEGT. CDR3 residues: CASSEADRGWGYTF. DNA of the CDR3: TGTGCCAGCAGTGAAGCGGACAGGGGTTGGGGCTACACCTTC.

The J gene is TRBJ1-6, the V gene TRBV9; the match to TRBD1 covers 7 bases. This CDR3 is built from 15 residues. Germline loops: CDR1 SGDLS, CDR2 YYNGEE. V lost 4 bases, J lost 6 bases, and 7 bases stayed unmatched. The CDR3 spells CASSFWRGPNSPLHF. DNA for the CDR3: TGTGCCAGCAGCTTCTGGAGGGGGCCTAATTCACCCCTCCACTTT.

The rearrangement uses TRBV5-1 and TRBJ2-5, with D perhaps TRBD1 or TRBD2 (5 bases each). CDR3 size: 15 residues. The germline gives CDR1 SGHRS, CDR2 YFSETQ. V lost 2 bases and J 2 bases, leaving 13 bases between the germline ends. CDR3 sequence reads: CASSFSRRTQETQYF. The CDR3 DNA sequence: TGCGCCAGCAGCTTTTCGCGGAGGACACAAGAGACCCAGTACTTC. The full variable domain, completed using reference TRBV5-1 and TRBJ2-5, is KAGVTQTPRYLIKTRGQQVTLSCSPISGHRSVSWYQQTPGQGLQFLFEYFSETQRNKGNFPGRFSGRQFSNSRSEMNVSTLELGDSALYLCASSFSRRTQETQYFGPGTRLLVL.

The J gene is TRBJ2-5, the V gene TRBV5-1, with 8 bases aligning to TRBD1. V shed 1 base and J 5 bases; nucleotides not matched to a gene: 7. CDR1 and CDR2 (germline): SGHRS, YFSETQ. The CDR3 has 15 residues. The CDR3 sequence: CASSLQGARGETQYF. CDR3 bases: TGCGCCAGCAGCTTGCAGGGGGCGCGAGGGGAGACCCAGTACTTC.

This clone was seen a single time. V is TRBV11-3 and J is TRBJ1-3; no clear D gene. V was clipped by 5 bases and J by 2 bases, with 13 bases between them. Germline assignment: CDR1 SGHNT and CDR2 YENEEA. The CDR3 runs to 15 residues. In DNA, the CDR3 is TGTGCCAGCAGCCCCGGTGGAGGGACTGGAAACACCATATATTTT. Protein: CASSPGGGTGNTIYF.

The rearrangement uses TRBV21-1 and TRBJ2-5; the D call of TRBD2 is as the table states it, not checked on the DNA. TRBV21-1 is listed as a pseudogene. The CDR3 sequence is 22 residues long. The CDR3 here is CASSTPGGLAGDAVSLWETQYF. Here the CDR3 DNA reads TGTGCCAGCAGCACCCCTGGAGGACTAGCGGGAGACGCAGTTTCTTTGTGGGAGACCCAGTACTTC.

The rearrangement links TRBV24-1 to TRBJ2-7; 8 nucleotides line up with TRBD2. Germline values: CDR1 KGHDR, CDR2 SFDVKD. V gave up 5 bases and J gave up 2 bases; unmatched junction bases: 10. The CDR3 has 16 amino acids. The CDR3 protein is CATSGGAGTRAYEQYF. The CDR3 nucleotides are TGTGCCACCAGTGGGGGGGCCGGGACTAGAGCCTACGAGCAGTACTTC.

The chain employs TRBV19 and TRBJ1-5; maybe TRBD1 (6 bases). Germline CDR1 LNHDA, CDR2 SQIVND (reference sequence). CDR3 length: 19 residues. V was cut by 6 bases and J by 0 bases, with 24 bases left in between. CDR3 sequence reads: CASSHSRGARPYSNQPQHF. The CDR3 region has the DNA TGTGCCAGTAGCCACAGCCGGGGGGCGAGGCCCTATAGCAATCAGCCCCAGCATTTT.

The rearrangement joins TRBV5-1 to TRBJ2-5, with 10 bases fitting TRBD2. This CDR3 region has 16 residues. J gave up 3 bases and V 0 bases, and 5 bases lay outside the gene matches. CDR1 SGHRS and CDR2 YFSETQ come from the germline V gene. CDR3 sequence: CASSLVVAGGKETQYF. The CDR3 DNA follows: TGCGCCAGCAGCTTGGTAGTAGCGGGAGGAAAAGAGACCCAGTACTTC.

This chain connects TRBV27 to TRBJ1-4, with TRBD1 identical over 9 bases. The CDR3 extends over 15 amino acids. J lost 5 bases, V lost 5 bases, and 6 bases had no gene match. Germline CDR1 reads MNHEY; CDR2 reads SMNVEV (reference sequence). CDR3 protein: CASSRDRASNEKLFF. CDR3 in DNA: TGTGCCAGCAGTAGGGACAGGGCCTCAAATGAAAAACTGTTTTTT.

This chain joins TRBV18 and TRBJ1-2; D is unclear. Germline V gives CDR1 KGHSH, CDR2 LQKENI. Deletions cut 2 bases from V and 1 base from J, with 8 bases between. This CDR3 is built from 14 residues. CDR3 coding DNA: TGTGCCAGCTCACCAGCCGGGATTAACTATGGCTACACCTTC. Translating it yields CASSPAGINYGYTF.

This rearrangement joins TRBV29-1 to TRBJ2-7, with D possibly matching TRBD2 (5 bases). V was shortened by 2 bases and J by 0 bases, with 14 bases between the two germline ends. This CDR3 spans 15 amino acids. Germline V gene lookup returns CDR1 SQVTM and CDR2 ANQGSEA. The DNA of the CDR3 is TGCAGCGTTGAATTTCAGCGGATGAGCTCCTACGAGCAGTACTTC. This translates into CSVEFQRMSSYEQYF.

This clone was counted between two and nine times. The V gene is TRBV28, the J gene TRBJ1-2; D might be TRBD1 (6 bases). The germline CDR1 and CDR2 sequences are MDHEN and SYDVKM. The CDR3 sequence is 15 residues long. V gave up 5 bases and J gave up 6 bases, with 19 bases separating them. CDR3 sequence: CASSTSPWGADGYTF. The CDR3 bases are TGTGCCAGCAGTACATCCCCATGGGGGGCCGATGGCTACACCTTC.

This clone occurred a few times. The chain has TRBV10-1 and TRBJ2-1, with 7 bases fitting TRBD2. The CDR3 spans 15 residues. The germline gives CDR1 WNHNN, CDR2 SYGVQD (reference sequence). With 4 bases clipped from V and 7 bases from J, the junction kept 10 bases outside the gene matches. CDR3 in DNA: TGCGCCAGCAGTGTGGGGGAGGATAGCGGGAATGAGCAGTTCTTC. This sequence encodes CASSVGEDSGNEQFF.